This record covers a single TCR beta chain. This specimen comes from a study of T cell responses to AZD1222 COVID-19 vaccine. The data were produced by immunoSEQ multiplex PCR, yet TCRdb's version contains in-frame clones alone and is incomplete. The table includes some 150,000 clones, about 86% detected once. V lost 6 bases and J lost 4, with 9 bases in between. This CDR3 region has 11 residues. Germline V gene data show CDR1 as SQVTM and CDR2 as ANQGSEA. This sample comprised peripheral blood, obtained on day 0 of MenACWY control vaccination. This chain links TRBV29-1 with TRBJ1-2; D unresolved. This TCR derives from an adult in good health. The CDR3 coding sequence is TGCAGCGTCCAAGGCGGCTATGGCTACACCTTC. Its translation: CSVQGGYGYTF.